Listed below are T cell receptor beta chains from one sample, sequenced in a study of T cells in Graves' hyperthyroidism and ophthalmopathy. TCRdb re-analysed the multiplex PCR reads in MiXCR, keeping a single row per CDR3 protein. Here the sample spans a few hundred thousand distinct CDR3 sequences, about a sixth being singletons. The specimen was blood. The receptors were sampled from a woman aged 35 to 49 with Graves' ophthalmopathy. Each CDR3 is given with its conserved first and last residue. The D gene is left open where the match is weak. Not all rows give a size; the values are once, few, many and, for expanded clones, a class.

TRBD2	TRBV28	TRBJ2-7	.	TGTGCCAGCAGTTTTGGTCTAGCGGGAGGCTACGAGCAGTACTTC	CASSFGLAGGYEQYF
.	TRBV12-5	TRBJ1-1	many	TGTGCTAGTGGTTTGAGGTCGGGTCCCCTGAACACTGAAGCTTTCTTT	CASGLRSGPLNTEAFF
.	TRBV6-1	TRBJ2-7	many	TGTGCCAGCAGTGAGGCGCTAGCTTTTTCCTTCGAGCAGTACTTC	CASSEALAFSFEQYF
.	TRBV5-6	TRBJ2-5	many	TGTGCCAGCAGCTTCGGATACCGGCAGGGGCAAGAGACCCAGTACTTC	CASSFGYRQGQETQYF
TRBD2	TRBV11-2	TRBJ2-7	many	TGTGCCAGCACGGGAGCGGGGTCCCCACGATACTCCTACGAGCAGTACTTC	CASTGAGSPRYSYEQYF
.	TRBV2	TRBJ1-2	many	TGTGCCAGCAGCGCTAGTTCAGGCTACACCTTC	CASSASSGYTF
.	TRBV28	TRBJ1-1	many	TGTGCCAGCAGTGATTCGGGTAGCCGCTGGGACACTGAAGCTTTCTTT	CASSDSGSRWDTEAFF
TRBD2	TRBV6-2/TRBV6-3	TRBJ2-3	many	TGTGCCAGCAGTTCTGGAGGGACTAGCGGGACCAAAGATACGCAGTATTTT	CASSSGGTSGTKDTQYF
.	TRBV6-5	TRBJ2-2	many	TGTGCCAGCATCCGGGAGACCGGGGAGCTGTTTTTT	CASIRETGELFF
TRBD1	TRBV5-1	TRBJ2-5	many	TGCGCCAGTTACGGGACAGGGGACCAAGAGACCCAGTACTTC	CASYGTGDQETQYF
TRBD2	TRBV2	TRBJ2-2	many	TGTGCCAGCAGCCCCTTAGCGGGAGGCACCGGGGAGCTGTTTTTT	CASSPLAGGTGELFF
.	TRBV14	TRBJ1-1	many	TGTGCCAGCAGCCAAGAACCAGGGACTGAAGCTTTCTTT	CASSQEPGTEAFF
TRBD2	TRBV6-2/TRBV6-3	TRBJ2-3	.	TGTGCCAGCGGGCGCGGGAGAACCACAGATACGCAGTATTTT	CASGRGRTTDTQYF
.	TRBV4-1	TRBJ2-5	.	TGCGCCAGCAGCGGGACATTGGGAGAGACCCAGTACTTC	CASSGTLGETQYF
.	TRBV18	TRBJ1-1	.	TGTGCCAGCTCACCACCCTTGTCAGAAGTTCGAGCTTTCTTT	CASSPPLSEVRAFF
.	TRBV27	TRBJ2-1	many	TGTGCCAGCAGTTTCAAGCGGGCTTACAATGAGCAGTTCTTC	CASSFKRAYNEQFF
TRBD1	TRBV12-3/TRBV12-4	TRBJ1-5	few	TGTGCCAGCAGTCACTCAGGACAGGGCAATCAGCCCCAGCATTTT	CASSHSGQGNQPQHF
TRBD2	TRBV20-1	TRBJ2-7	many	TGCAGTGCTTATCAAATCGGACTAGCGGGAGGCCACTACGAGCAGTACTTC	CSAYQIGLAGGHYEQYF
.	TRBV30	TRBJ1-1	many	TGTGCCTGGACAGGGCACGGTATCCCCAAGAACACTGAAGCTTTCTTT	CAWTGHGIPKNTEAFF
.	TRBV15	TRBJ1-1	many	TGTGCCACCAGCACCCGACAAACCGAAGCTTTCTTT	CATSTRQTEAFF
TRBD2	TRBV6-5	TRBJ2-5	many	TGTGCCAGCAGTTACTCAGGGCTAGCGGGAGGAGATGAGACCCAGTACTTC	CASSYSGLAGGDETQYF
.	TRBV15	TRBJ2-2	.	TGTGCCACCAGCAGAGAAATTCCGGGCCTAGCGAGCACCGGGGAGCTGTTTTTT	CATSREIPGLASTGELFF
TRBD2	TRBV20-1	TRBJ2-7	many	TGCAGTGCTAGAGATCCGGGACTAGCGGGGCTAACCTACGAGCAGTACTTC	CSARDPGLAGLTYEQYF
.	TRBV19	TRBJ2-7	once	TGTGCCAGTAGTATCGGGGAGGGGGCGAGGGAGCAGTACTTC	CASSIGEGAREQYF
.	TRBV7-3	TRBJ2-2	many	TGTGCCAGCAGCTTGGCAAGCCACACCGGGGAGCTGTTTTTT	CASSLASHTGELFF
TRBD2	TRBV28	TRBJ2-7	many	TGTGCCAGCAGTTTAATCGCGGGAGGGGGTGAGCAGTACTTC	CASSLIAGGGEQYF
.	TRBV29-1	TRBJ1-1	many	TGCAGCGGTCAAGTGGGACACATGAACACTGAAGCTTTCTTT	CSGQVGHMNTEAFF
TRBD1	TRBV12-3/TRBV12-4	TRBJ2-7	many	TGTGCCAGCAGCCAAAGTGGGACAGGGTTCTCCTACGAGCAGTACTTC	CASSQSGTGFSYEQYF
.	TRBV12-3/TRBV12-4	TRBJ1-1	many	TGTGCCAGCAGCTTGGGCCCCGGGTTGAACACTGAAGCTTTCTTT	CASSLGPGLNTEAFF
TRBD1	TRBV5-1	TRBJ2-2	few	TGCGCCAGCACGATGGGACAGCGTTACACCGGGGAGCTGTTTTTT	CASTMGQRYTGELFF
TRBD2	TRBV28	TRBJ2-7	many	TGTGCCAGCAGTCCCTTCGGGGCTAGCGGGTGGAGCTCCTACGAGCAGTACTTC	CASSPFGASGWSSYEQYF
.	TRBV10-3	TRBJ1-5	many	TGTGCCATCAGTGAGTCAAGGGATCAGCCCCAGCATTTT	CAISESRDQPQHF
.	TRBV2	TRBJ1-1	many	TGTGCCAGCAGGGGGAGCAGAAACACTGAAGCTTTCTTT	CASRGSRNTEAFF
.	TRBV28	TRBJ1-2	many	TGTGCCAGCAGTAGGGATACTTCTAACTATGGCTACACCTTC	CASSRDTSNYGYTF
.	TRBV19	TRBJ1-5	many	TGTGCCAGTAGTATTATCCCCCAGCTAGAGAATAGCAATCAGCCCCAGCATTTT	CASSIIPQLENSNQPQHF
.	TRBV30	TRBJ1-1	many	TGTGCCTGGAAACCTCCCCCCCCTCAACCACAAGCTTTCTTT	CAWKPPPPQPQAFF
TRBD2	TRBV11-2	TRBJ2-5	.	TGTGCCAGCAGTTGGGGGACTAGCTTTACGGAGACCCAGTACTTC	CASSWGTSFTETQYF
.	TRBV12-3/TRBV12-4	TRBJ1-1	few	TGTGCCAGCAGTACCCGGCGCACAAACACTGAAGCTTTCTTT	CASSTRRTNTEAFF
TRBD2	TRBV20-1	TRBJ2-5	many	TGCAGTTTCCCAAGGCTAGCGGGAGAGACCCAGTACTTC	CSFPRLAGETQYF
.	TRBV25-1	TRBJ2-7	many	TGTGCCGGTAGCCGGGACCCACGGGAGCAGTACTTC	CAGSRDPREQYF
TRBD1	TRBV19	TRBJ1-5	many	TGTGCCAGTAGTACAGGACAGGGCGGCCGTCAGCCCCAGCATTTT	CASSTGQGGRQPQHF
TRBD1	TRBV5-1	TRBJ1-5	few	TGCGCCAGCAGCTCCGGGACAGATAGCAATCAGCCCCAGCATTTT	CASSSGTDSNQPQHF
.	TRBV28	TRBJ2-7	many	TGTGCCAGCAGTTTAGGAACCATATCCTACGAGCAGTACTTC	CASSLGTISYEQYF
.	TRBV29-1	TRBJ1-2	.	TGCAGCGCAAAGGGCAGGGCCGGGGACTATGGCTACACCTTC	CSAKGRAGDYGYTF
.	TRBV25-1	TRBJ1-2	many	TGTGCCAGCAGTTTTGCAGGGGAAGGCTATGGCTACACCTTC	CASSFAGEGYGYTF
.	TRBV6-2/TRBV6-3	TRBJ1-5	many	TGTGCCAGCAGCCGCCCGGCGGCAATGAATCAGCCCCAGCATTTT	CASSRPAAMNQPQHF
TRBD1	TRBV20-1	TRBJ1-2	many	TGCAGCTGCCTTGCTGGGACAGCTAACTATGGCTACACCTTC	CSCLAGTANYGYTF
TRBD1	TRBV5-8	TRBJ1-2	many	TGTGCCAGCAGCTTGCGGTCTGTACAGGGGAATGGCTACACCTTC	CASSLRSVQGNGYTF
.	TRBV28	TRBJ2-2	many	TGTGCCAGCAGTTTGCTTCCGTCCGAAGTGAACACCGGGGAGCTGTTTTTT	CASSLLPSEVNTGELFF